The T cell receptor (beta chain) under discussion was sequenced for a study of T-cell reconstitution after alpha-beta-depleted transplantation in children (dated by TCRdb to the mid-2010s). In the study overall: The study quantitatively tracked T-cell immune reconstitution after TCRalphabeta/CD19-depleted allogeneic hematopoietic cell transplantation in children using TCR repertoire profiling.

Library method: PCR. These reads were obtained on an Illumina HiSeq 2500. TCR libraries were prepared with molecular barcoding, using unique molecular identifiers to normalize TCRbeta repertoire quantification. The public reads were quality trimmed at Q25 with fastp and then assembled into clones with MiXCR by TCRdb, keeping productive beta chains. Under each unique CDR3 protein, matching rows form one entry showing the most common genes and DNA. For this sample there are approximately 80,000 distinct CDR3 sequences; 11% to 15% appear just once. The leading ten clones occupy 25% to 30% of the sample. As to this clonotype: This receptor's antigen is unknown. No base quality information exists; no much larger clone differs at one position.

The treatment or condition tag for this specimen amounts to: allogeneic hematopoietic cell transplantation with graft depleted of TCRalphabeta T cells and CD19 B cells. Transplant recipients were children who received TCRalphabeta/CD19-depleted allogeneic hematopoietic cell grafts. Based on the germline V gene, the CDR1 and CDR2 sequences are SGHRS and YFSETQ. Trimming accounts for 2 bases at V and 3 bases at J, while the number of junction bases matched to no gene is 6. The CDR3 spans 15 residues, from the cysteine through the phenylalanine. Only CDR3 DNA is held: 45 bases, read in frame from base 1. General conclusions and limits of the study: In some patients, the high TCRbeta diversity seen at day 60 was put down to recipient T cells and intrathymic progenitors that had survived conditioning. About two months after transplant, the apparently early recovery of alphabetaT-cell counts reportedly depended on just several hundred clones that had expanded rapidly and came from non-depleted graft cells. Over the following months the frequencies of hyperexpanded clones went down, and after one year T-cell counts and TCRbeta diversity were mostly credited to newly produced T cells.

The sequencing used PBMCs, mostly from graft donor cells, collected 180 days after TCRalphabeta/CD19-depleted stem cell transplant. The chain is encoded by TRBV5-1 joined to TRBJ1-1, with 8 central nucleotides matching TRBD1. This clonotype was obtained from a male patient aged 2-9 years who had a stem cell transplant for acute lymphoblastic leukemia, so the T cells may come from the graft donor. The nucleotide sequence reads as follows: TGCGCCAGCAGCTTCGGACACAGGGGGGACACTGAAGCTTTCTTT. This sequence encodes CASSFGHRGDTEAFF.